Below, 20 T cell receptor beta chains from the same sample are listed, as sequenced in a study of blood T cell repertoires in COVID-19. Sequenced by immunoSEQ multiplex PCR; TCRdb stores in-frame clones only, minus some. The sample records 93,000 or so clones, approximately 86% being singletons. Input material: peripheral blood. Receptors were obtained from a human donor in a cohort sampled during active COVID-19.

The chain recombines TRBV7-3 with TRBJ1-1; 11 nucleotides match TRBD1. Germline V gene lookup returns CDR1 SGHTA and CDR2 FQGTGA. V was clipped by 3 bases and J by 3 bases; unmatched bases: 3. CDR3 length equals 15 residues. CDR3 sequence (DNA): TGTGCCAGCAGCTTGGACAGGGGGCGCGACACTGAAGCTTTCTTT. Amino acid sequence: CASSLDRGRDTEAFF.

The chain has TRBV3-1 (or the pseudogene TRBV3-2) and TRBJ2-4, with D possibly TRBD1 on 7 matching bases. Per the germline V gene, CDR1 is LGHDT and CDR2 is YNNKEL (reference sequence). Trimming took off 0 bases at V and 9 bases at J, with 27 bases between the two ends. This CDR3 is built from 19 residues. The CDR3 nucleotides read TGTGCCAGCAGCCAAGATAGGAGGGGGCGGATGGTCGGCGGAGGCATTCAGTACTTC. This translates into CASSQDRRGRMVGGGIQYF.

This chain connects TRBV4-1 to TRBJ2-4; TRBD1 matches at 9 bases. The junction had 4 bases not matched to a gene; V was cut back by 3 bases and J by 4 bases. The CDR3 is 15 residues long. Germline V lookup: CDR1 MGHRA, CDR2 YSYEKL. CDR3 sequence reads: CASSHKTGGKNIQYF. The CDR3 DNA is TGCGCCAGCAGCCATAAGACAGGGGGAAAAAACATTCAGTACTTC.

The V and J genes are TRBV9 and TRBJ1-1; 9 bases line up with TRBD1. V shed 2 bases and J 10 bases; nucleotides not matched to a gene: 12. CDR3 length: 15 amino acids. From germline, CDR1 is SGDLS and CDR2 YYNGEE. The CDR3 nucleotides are TGTGCCAGCAGCGTCGCCCCCACAGGGGGCAGCTTAGCTTTCTTT. It yields the protein CASSVAPTGGSLAFF. The full variable domain, its missing parts supplied by reference TRBV9 and TRBJ1-1, is DSGVTQTPKHLITATGQRVTLRCSPRSGDLSVYWYQQSLDQGLQFLIQYYNGEERAKGNILERFSAQQFPDLHSELNLSSLELGDSALYFCASSVAPTGGSLAFFGQGTRLTVV.

V and J are TRBV7-2 and TRBJ1-6; tentative D call: TRBD1 (5 bases). Germline V gene data show CDR1 as SGHTA and CDR2 as FQGNSA. The CDR3 runs to 14 residues. Trimming pared 5 bases from V and 14 bases from J, leaving 19 bases between. This chain's CDR3 is CASSLQGTGRALHF. CDR3 nucleotide sequence: TGTGCCAGCAGCCTTCAGGGCACCGGACGGGCCCTCCACTTT.

This clone was observed a few times. The J gene is TRBJ2-7, the V gene TRBV6-2 or TRBV6-3, with 9 positions matching TRBD1. V lost 3 bases to trimming and J lost 6 bases; unmatched junction nucleotides: 9. Per germline, CDR1 MNHEY and CDR2 SVGEGT. The CDR3 runs to 15 residues. CDR3 coding DNA: TGTGCCAGCAGTTATCATCCGGGACAGGGCTCCGAGCAGTACTTC. Residues: CASSYHPGQGSEQYF.

CDR3 sequence reads: CASSTRQGPYGYTF. DNA for the CDR3: TGTGCCAGCAGCACCCGACAGGGACCCTATGGCTACACCTTC. V is TRBV4-2 and J is TRBJ1-2; TRBD1 matches at 7 bases. J was trimmed by 4 bases and V by 5 bases; bases with no gene match: 7. Germline values: CDR1 LGHNA, CDR2 YNFKEQ. The length of the CDR3 is 14 residues.

The chain uses TRBV6-5 and TRBJ2-7; D is ambiguous. V shed 6 bases and J shed 2 bases, with 11 bases lying between them. CDR1 MNHEY and CDR2 SVGAGI come from the germline V gene. The CDR3 is 13 amino acids. The CDR3 DNA reads TGTGCCAGCAGCCCGACAATTGCCTACGAGCAGTACTTC. Encoded protein: CASSPTIAYEQYF.

The gene calls are TRBV5-1 and TRBJ2-5; 10 bases match TRBD2. V lost 2 bases, J lost 5 bases, and 6 bases stayed unmatched. The CDR3 has 15 residues. The germline V gene has CDR1 SGHRS and CDR2 YFSETQ. CDR3 protein: CASSLTSGVTETQYF. CDR3 bases: TGCGCCAGCAGCTTAACTAGCGGGGTAACGGAGACCCAGTACTTC.

This clone was picked up one time. This chain joins TRBV3-1 (or the pseudogene TRBV3-2) and TRBJ2-7; TRBD2 matches 9 bases. Germline trimming cut 4 bases from V and 2 bases from J; bases unmatched to any gene: 6. The CDR3 extends over 15 amino acids. Germline CDR1 LGHDT, CDR2 YNNKEL (reference sequence). The chain's CDR3 is CASSRGLASPYEQYF. The CDR3 nucleotides read TGTGCCAGCAGCCGTGGACTAGCGAGCCCCTACGAGCAGTACTTC.

The V call is TRBV7-9, the J call TRBJ2-1, with a possible D match to TRBD2 (6 bases). CDR1 and CDR2 from the germline V gene are SEHNR and FQNEAQ (reference sequence). This CDR3 has 16 residues. V shed 5 bases and J shed 6 bases, with 20 bases lying between them. The CDR3 is CASSGSGRAASNEQFF. The CDR3 DNA sequence: TGTGCCAGCAGCGGTAGCGGCCGGGCCGCAAGCAATGAGCAGTTCTTC.

The rearrangement links TRBV5-1 to TRBJ1-1, with 10 positions matching TRBD1. The CDR3 loop spans 15 amino acids. V was pared by 4 bases and J by 5 bases, with 8 bases of the junction left unmatched. Germline V gene data show CDR1 as SGHRS and CDR2 as YFSETQ. CDR3 loop: CASSRDGQGDTEAFF. CDR3 nucleotides: TGCGCCAGCAGCCGGGACGGACAGGGGGATACTGAAGCTTTCTTT.

The chain links TRBV19 to TRBJ2-7; 9 bases map to TRBD1. V was clipped by 4 bases and J by 2 bases; unmatched bases: 3. This CDR3 spans 14 amino acids. Germline CDR1 LNHDA, CDR2 SQIVND (reference sequence). The CDR3 sequence: CASSTGQGPYEQYF. CDR3 coding DNA: TGTGCCAGTAGTACGGGACAGGGACCCTACGAGCAGTACTTC.

The genes are TRBV3-1 (or the pseudogene TRBV3-2) and TRBJ1-1; 7 nucleotides line up with TRBD1. From germline, CDR1 is LGHDT and CDR2 YNNKEL (reference sequence). The CDR3 consists of 14 residues. V shed 4 bases and J 5 bases; nucleotides not matched to a gene: 7. The CDR3 loop reads CASSPRTGSTEAFF. Written as DNA, the CDR3 is TGTGCCAGCAGCCCTAGGACAGGCAGTACTGAAGCTTTCTTT.

This sequence joins TRBV7-9 and TRBJ2-7; a possible D gene is TRBD2 (6 bases). V was shortened by 5 bases and J by 2 bases, with 19 bases between the two germline ends. This CDR3 has 16 amino acids. CDR1 and CDR2 from the germline V gene are SEHNR and FQNEAQ (reference sequence). DNA for the CDR3: TGTGCCAGCAGCCTCGCGGCGGGACGGAATCCCTACGAGCAGTACTTC. Its translation: CASSLAAGRNPYEQYF.

This chain connects TRBV7-2 to TRBJ2-7; 7 bases agree with TRBD1. This CDR3 region has 15 residues. The V segment lost 5 bases and the J segment 0 bases; nucleotides outside the gene matches: 7. CDR1 is SGHTA and CDR2 is FQGNSA in the germline V gene. Here the CDR3 reads CASSQRQGISYEQYF. CDR3 coding DNA: TGTGCCAGCAGCCAACGACAGGGAATCTCCTACGAGCAGTACTTC.

This sequence joins TRBV4-1 and TRBJ2-1, with 14 bases aligning to TRBD2. Germline V gene data show CDR1 as MGHRA and CDR2 as YSYEKL. The V segment lost 4 bases and the J segment 0 bases; nucleotides outside the gene matches: 5. This CDR3 has 18 residues. The CDR3 bases are TGCGCCAGCAGCCGGGGACTAGCGGGGGTTAGCTCCTACAATGAGCAGTTCTTC. Translating gives CASSRGLAGVSSYNEQFF.

This chain connects TRBV29-1 to TRBJ1-2, with a possible D match to TRBD1 (5 bases). This CDR3 has 15 residues. The V end lost 0 bases, the J end lost 2 bases, and 13 bases lay between the germline ends. From germline, CDR1 is SQVTM and CDR2 ANQGSEA. This CDR3 is CSVEDRLTVNYGYTF. DNA for the CDR3: TGCAGCGTTGAAGATCGCCTGACAGTAAACTATGGCTACACCTTC.

This chain uses TRBV10-3 with TRBJ2-2, with D possibly TRBD2 on 6 matching bases. The CDR3 sequence is 14 residues long. Trimming took off 3 bases at V and 6 bases at J, with 11 bases between the two ends. Germline CDR1 ENHRY, CDR2 SYGVKD. The CDR3 loop is CAISDRGGSGELFF. DNA of the CDR3: TGTGCCATCAGTGACCGGGGAGGTTCCGGGGAGCTGTTTTTT.

The V call is TRBV28, the J call TRBJ1-1; D is perhaps TRBD1 (5 bases). Between the trimmed V and J ends, which lost 11 bases and 3 bases, there was a span of 19 bases. This CDR3 has 14 residues. The germline V gene encodes CDR1 MDHEN and CDR2 SYDVKM. The CDR3 DNA follows: TGTGCCGGGAGGGAGGGAGCGGGGGACACTGAAGCTTTCTTT. It yields the protein CAGREGAGDTEAFF.